A single count supports the clone carrying this T cell receptor beta chain. This specimen comes from a study of blood T cell repertoires in COVID-19. Background on the study: Researchers got acute and convalescent COVID-19 samples from the United States, Italy and Spain. The analysed material was cDNA or gDNA that came from T cells, B-cell-depleted T cells, or PBMCs.

Original methodology: How many nucleated cells were present was estimated from reference gene primer amplification. Data came from immunoSEQ multiplex PCR; TCRdb stores just in-frame clones and leaves some out. V, J and clone size were drawn from that table, and D and trimming were deduced from the DNA. The table has some 250,000 clones, around 87% seen once. V lost 5 bases to trimming and J lost 0 bases, with 8 bases between them. Germline V gene lookup returns CDR1 MGHRA and CDR2 YSYEKL. CDR3 length: 14 residues. The TCR was taken from a woman in her 70s with active or convalescent COVID-19. V and J are TRBV4-1 and TRBJ1-5; no reliable D call. Sequenced input: peripheral blood. The CDR3 spells CASSNRVSNQPQHF. CDR3 nucleotide sequence: TGCGCCAGCAGCAACAGAGTTAGCAATCAGCCCCAGCATTTT.